These 28 T cell receptor beta chains were all obtained from the same sample, sequenced in a study of TIL therapy for anti-PD-1-resistant metastatic lung cancer. Time point denoted: pre-treatment sample, taken before nivolumab and TIL therapy. The libraries were made with immunoSEQ v3. Only in-frame clones appear in the TCRdb table, and some are missing; sequencing was by immunoSEQ multiplex PCR. This sample has 25,000 to 35,000 clones, with just under 75% found just once. The starting material was blood, obtained at baseline. Receptor source: a woman aged 30 to 85 with non-small cell lung cancer.

The gene calls are TRBV7-9 and TRBJ2-5; a possible D gene is TRBD2 (6 bases). CDR1 and CDR2 (germline): SEHNR, FQNEAQ (reference sequence). The CDR3 spans 14 residues. V was shortened by 3 bases and J by 5 bases, with 13 bases between the two germline ends. CDR3 sequence: CASSLHKAGETQYF. The CDR3, as DNA: TGTGCCAGCAGCTTGCACAAAGCGGGTGAGACCCAGTACTTC.

This clone was observed a single time. The gene calls are TRBV6-6 and TRBJ1-2; D is unclear. Germline assignment: CDR1 MNHNY and CDR2 SVGAGI (reference sequence). With 10 bases removed from V and 4 bases from J, the gap between germline ends came to 19 bases. CDR3 length: 14 residues. In nucleotides, the CDR3 is TGTGCCACCTCCAGGTTGGACGGAAGCTATGGCTACACCTTC. This sequence encodes CATSRLDGSYGYTF.

The V gene is TRBV20-1, the J gene TRBJ2-1; TRBD2 agrees at 8 bases. The V gene end was trimmed by 8 bases and the J gene end by 5 bases; junction bases not matched to a gene: 2. This CDR3 spans 11 amino acids. Germline CDR1 is DFQATT and CDR2 is SNEGSKA (reference sequence). The CDR3 sequence: CSYSGDNEQFF. DNA for the CDR3: TGCAGTTATAGCGGGGACAATGAGCAGTTCTTC.

This sequence joins TRBV28 and TRBJ1-2; the D gene is possibly TRBD1 (6 bases). Germline V gene sequence: CDR1 MDHEN, CDR2 SYDVKM. Trimming removed 7 bases at V and 5 bases at J, with 14 bases between. CDR3 length equals 13 residues. The CDR3 protein is CASTHDRFYGYTF. As DNA, the CDR3 is TGTGCCAGCACCCACGACAGGTTTTATGGCTACACCTTC.

This chain uses TRBV9 with TRBJ1-1; TRBD1 aligns across 8 bases. After removal of 0 bases from V and 8 bases from J, the junction contained 6 bases not matched to a gene. This CDR3 region has 14 residues. CDR1 SGDLS and CDR2 YYNGEE come from the germline V gene. As DNA, the CDR3 is TGTGCCAGCAGCGTAGATTTTGGGGACAGGGAAGCTTTCTTT. It codes for CASSVDFGDREAFF. Together with reference TRBV9 and TRBJ1-1, the CDR3 gives the full variable domain: DSGVTQTPKHLITATGQRVTLRCSPRSGDLSVYWYQQSLDQGLQFLIQYYNGEERAKGNILERFSAQQFPDLHSELNLSSLELGDSALYFCASSVDFGDREAFFGQGTRLTVV.

This clone showed up just a few times. V usage is TRBV10-1 and J usage is TRBJ2-7, with D possibly TRBD2 on 6 matching bases. Trimming shortened V by 7 bases and J by 9 bases, and 22 bases separated the two germline ends. CDR3 length: 14 residues. CDR1 and CDR2 (germline): WNHNN, SYGVQD (reference sequence). The CDR3 DNA is TGCGCCAGCACCCTTCCAGGGAGGCTGAGTGGGCAGTACTTC. Its translation is CASTLPGRLSGQYF.

The count of this clone is one. The chain carries TRBV7-2 and TRBJ1-5; D might be TRBD1 (6 bases). V gave up 5 bases and J gave up 7 bases, with 18 bases separating them. In germline, CDR1 is SGHTA, CDR2 FQGNSA. This CDR3 region has 15 residues. The CDR3 DNA is TGTGCCAGCAGCGCTTTTAAGGGGGGACGACAGCCCCAGCATTTT. The encoded protein is CASSAFKGGRQPQHF.

The V call is TRBV5-6, the J call TRBJ2-7; the D gene is possibly TRBD2 (7 bases). This CDR3 region has 14 residues. Looked up from germline, CDR1 is SGHDT and CDR2 is YYEEEE. V was clipped by 4 bases and J by 4 bases, with 15 bases between them. The CDR3 bases are TGTGCCAGCAGCCCCCGGGGGGCCAAGTACGAGCAGTACTTC. Protein: CASSPRGAKYEQYF. The whole variable domain, filled in from reference TRBV5-6 and TRBJ2-7, reads DAGVTQSPTHLIKTRGQQVTLRCSPKSGHDTVSWYQQALGQGPQFIFQYYEEEERQRGNFPDRFSGHQFPNYSSELNVNALLLGDSALYLCASSPRGAKYEQYFGPGTRLTVT.

The V gene is TRBV7-6, the J gene TRBJ2-7; weak D call: TRBD2 (5 bases). The V gene's germline CDR1 is SGHVS and CDR2 FNYEAQ. This CDR3 contains 16 residues. The V gene lost 3 bases and the J gene lost 3 bases, with 18 bases spanning the gap. The CDR3 spells CASSFRTERDGYEQYF. CDR3 coding DNA: TGTGCCAGCAGCTTCCGGACCGAGAGGGATGGCTACGAGCAGTACTTC.

The chain links TRBV13 to TRBJ2-1, with 8 positions matching TRBD2. The CDR3 consists of 14 residues. Germline lookup yields CDR1 PRHDT and CDR2 FYEKMQ (reference sequence). Losses at the gene ends were 0 bases for V and 8 bases for J; bases not matched to a gene: 3. DNA for the CDR3: TGTGCCAGCAGCTTAGGCGGGAGGGTTTATGAGCAGTTCTTC. It encodes CASSLGGRVYEQFF. The full variable domain, in which reference TRBV13 and TRBJ2-1 provide the parts outside the CDR3, is AAGVIQSPRHLIKEKRETATLKCYPIPRHDTVYWYQQGPGQDPQFLISFYEKMQSDKGSIPDRFSAQQFSDYHSELNMSSLELGDSALYFCASSLGGRVYEQFFGPGTRLTVL.

The chain employs TRBV4-2 and TRBJ2-1, with TRBD2 matching over 12 bases. In germline, CDR1 is LGHNA, CDR2 YNFKEQ. This CDR3 contains 18 residues. Trimming took 0 bases from V and 9 from J; bases not matched to a gene: 12. CDR3 sequence reads: CASSQEVGALTSGSEQFF. CDR3 coding DNA: TGTGCCAGCAGCCAAGAAGTAGGGGCCTTGACTAGCGGGAGTGAGCAGTTCTTC.

The CDR3 DNA sequence: TGTGCCAGCAGTGCCCCCCTCGACAGGGGGGTGCCCAACACTGAAGCTTTCTTT. This encodes CASSAPLDRGVPNTEAFF. The chain joins TRBV6-1 to TRBJ1-1; 9 bases are a match to TRBD1. Trimming at V came to 4 bases and at J to 2 bases, leaving 14 bases not matched to a gene. The CDR3 contains 18 residues. The V gene's germline CDR1 is MNHNS and CDR2 SASEGT.

V is TRBV6-5 and J is TRBJ1-2; D is possibly TRBD1 (5 bases). This CDR3 contains 13 residues. Germline CDR1 reads MNHEY; CDR2 reads SVGAGI. Deletions cut 11 bases from V and 4 bases from J, with 17 bases between. CDR3 DNA: TGTGCCGTTTCCAGGGCAGGGACCTATGGCTACACCTTC. Translation gives CAVSRAGTYGYTF.

There are a few counts of this clone. The rearrangement links TRBV27 to TRBJ2-7; the match to TRBD1 covers 9 bases. CDR1 MNHEY and CDR2 SMNVEV come from the germline V gene (reference sequence). The CDR3 extends over 15 amino acids. After removal of 4 bases from V and 2 bases from J, the junction contained 6 bases not matched to a gene. CDR3 region: CASSSRTGVAYEQYF. CDR3 bases: TGTGCCAGCAGTTCCCGGACAGGGGTGGCCTACGAGCAGTACTTC.

The chain is built from TRBV27 and TRBJ2-5; D not resolved. This CDR3 has 12 amino acids. V was shortened by 8 bases and J by 5 bases, with 12 bases between the two germline ends. Germline V gives CDR1 MNHEY, CDR2 SMNVEV (reference sequence). CDR3 sequence (DNA): TGTGCCAGCGCCTCACATACCGAGACCCAGTACTTC. It translates to CASASHTETQYF.

The chain employs TRBV2 and TRBJ2-7; the match to TRBD2 covers 7 bases. CDR1 is SNHLY, CDR2 FYNNEI, per germline. CDR3 length: 12 residues. The V gene end was trimmed by 6 bases and the J gene end by 3 bases; junction bases not matched to a gene: 2. CDR3 protein: CASSREGYEQYF. The DNA of the CDR3 is TGTGCCAGCAGCAGGGAGGGCTACGAGCAGTACTTC.

This chain connects TRBV5-1 to TRBJ2-3; D not certain. Germline lookup yields CDR1 SGHRS and CDR2 YFSETQ. This CDR3 is 13 amino acids long. V gave up 3 bases and J gave up 0 bases, with 5 bases separating them. In nucleotides, the CDR3 is TGCGCCAGCAGCTCCGATAGCACAGATACGCAGTATTTT. It is translated as CASSSDSTDTQYF. Together with reference TRBV5-1 and TRBJ2-3, the CDR3 gives the full variable domain: KAGVTQTPRYLIKTRGQQVTLSCSPISGHRSVSWYQQTPGQGLQFLFEYFSETQRNKGNFPGRFSGRQFSNSRSEMNVSTLELGDSALYLCASSSDSTDTQYFGPGTRLTVL.

The chain carries TRBV14 and TRBJ1-2; 8 bases line up with TRBD1. CDR1 and CDR2 from the germline V gene are SGHDN and FVKESK. The CDR3 is 14 residues long. After removal of 4 bases from V and 8 bases from J, the junction contained 9 bases not matched to a gene. Here the CDR3 DNA reads TGTGCCAGCAGCCGTAACAGGGGGACGGGGGGCTACACCTTC. As protein: CASSRNRGTGGYTF.

The chain carries TRBV5-1 and TRBJ2-2; the match to TRBD2 covers 12 bases. J was trimmed by 2 bases and V by 4 bases; bases with no gene match: 3. Germline-derived CDR1 and CDR2 are SGHRS and YFSETQ. The CDR3 has 16 residues. In DNA form, the CDR3 reads TGCGCCAGCAGCCCTGGACTAGCGGGAAACACCGGGGAGCTGTTTTTT. Translating gives CASSPGLAGNTGELFF.

V gene TRBV5-6 combines with J gene TRBJ2-3, with D possibly TRBD1 on 5 matching bases. CDR1 is SGHDT and CDR2 is YYEEEE in the germline V gene. The length of the CDR3 is 14 residues. The V and J ends lost 4 bases and 6 bases respectively, with 15 bases between them. CDR3 bases: TGTGCCAGCAGCCATACCCAGGGTGAGGATACGCAGTATTTT. Protein product: CASSHTQGEDTQYF.

In this sample, this clone turned up a few times. The chain couples TRBV29-1 to TRBJ2-7; no firm D call. Germline V gene sequence: CDR1 SQVTM, CDR2 ANQGSEA. Deletions cut 3 bases from V and 6 bases from J, with 15 bases between. This CDR3 spans 13 amino acids. CDR3 protein: CSVDGPQSGEQYF. DNA for the CDR3: TGCAGCGTTGATGGTCCTCAGTCTGGCGAGCAGTACTTC.

The CDR3 DNA follows: TGTGCCAGCAGTCTGAATACAGGGGCCCAGTACTTC. Translating it yields CASSLNTGAQYF. The gene calls are TRBV6-5 and TRBJ2-5; 7 nucleotides align to TRBD1. The CDR3 length is 12 residues. CDR1 is MNHEY, CDR2 SVGAGI, per germline. V gave up 5 bases and J gave up 9 bases; unmatched junction bases: 6.

V usage is TRBV19 and J usage is TRBJ2-3, with 11 bases identical to TRBD2. V lost 3 bases to trimming and J lost 0 bases; unmatched junction nucleotides: 5. From germline, CDR1 is LNHDA and CDR2 SQIVND (reference sequence). The CDR3 contains 17 residues. In DNA, the CDR3 is TGTGCCAGTAGTATTAGCGGGAGGGGGACTAGCACAGATACGCAGTATTTT. Protein sequence: CASSISGRGTSTDTQYF.

This clone was detected only a few times. The rearrangement uses TRBV15 and TRBJ2-3, with TRBD2 identical over 7 bases. J lost 4 bases, V lost 5 bases, and 18 bases had no gene match. CDR1 LNHNV and CDR2 YYDKDF come from the germline V gene (reference sequence). This CDR3 region has 18 residues. The CDR3 bases are TGTGCCACCAGCTCGAAGCAGGTGGGCGGGAGACAAGCAGATACGCAGTATTTT. Encoded protein: CATSSKQVGGRQADTQYF.

The rearrangement links TRBV19 to TRBJ2-3; 11 bases match TRBD1. The ends lost 6 bases at V and 1 base at J; junction bases unmatched: 9. The CDR3 consists of 17 residues. Looked up from germline, CDR1 is LNHDA and CDR2 is SQIVND (reference sequence). The CDR3 nucleotides are TGTGCCAGTAGGGAAGGGACAGGGGGAGAGGGCACAGATACGCAGTATTTT. Translated: CASREGTGGEGTDTQYF.

This clone has just a few counts. The chain has TRBV14 and TRBJ2-2, with TRBD2 identical over 14 bases. Trimming cost V 4 bases and J 9 bases; bases outside gene matches: 13. Germline-derived CDR1 and CDR2 are SGHDN and FVKESK. This CDR3 is 18 amino acids long. The CDR3, as DNA: TGTGCCAGCAGCCCCCAACCGGGACTAGCGGGAGCGCACCGGGAGCTGTTTTTT. As protein: CASSPQPGLAGAHRELFF.

The gene calls are TRBV6-1 and TRBJ2-7; TRBD1 agrees at 7 bases. CDR1 and CDR2 (germline): MNHNS, SASEGT. CDR3 length: 14 residues. Trimming cost V 8 bases and J 5 bases; bases outside gene matches: 12. CDR3 in amino acids: CASRGQALGDEQYF. The DNA for the CDR3 is TGTGCCAGCCGAGGACAGGCCTTAGGGGACGAGCAGTACTTC.

The chain uses TRBV6-5 and TRBJ2-5, with D perhaps TRBD1 (7 bases). The CDR3 totals 15 residues. The V gene's germline CDR1 is MNHEY and CDR2 SVGAGI. The V end lost 6 bases, the J end lost 2 bases, and 16 bases lay between the germline ends. The CDR3 spells CASRGRTGVQETQYF. The CDR3 DNA follows: TGTGCCAGCAGGGGGAGGACAGGCGTACAAGAGACCCAGTACTTC.